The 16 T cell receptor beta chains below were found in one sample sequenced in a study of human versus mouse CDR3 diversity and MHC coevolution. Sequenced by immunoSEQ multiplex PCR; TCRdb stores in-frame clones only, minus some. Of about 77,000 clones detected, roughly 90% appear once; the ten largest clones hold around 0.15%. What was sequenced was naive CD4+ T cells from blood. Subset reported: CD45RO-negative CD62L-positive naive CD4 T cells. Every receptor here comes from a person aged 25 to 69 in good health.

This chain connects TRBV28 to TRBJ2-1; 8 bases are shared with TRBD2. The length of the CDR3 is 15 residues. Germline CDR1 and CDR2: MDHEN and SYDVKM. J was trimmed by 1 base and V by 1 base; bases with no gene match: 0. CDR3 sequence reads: CASSLLAGSYNEQFF. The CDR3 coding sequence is TGTGCCAGCAGTTTATTAGCGGGGTCCTACAATGAGCAGTTCTTC.

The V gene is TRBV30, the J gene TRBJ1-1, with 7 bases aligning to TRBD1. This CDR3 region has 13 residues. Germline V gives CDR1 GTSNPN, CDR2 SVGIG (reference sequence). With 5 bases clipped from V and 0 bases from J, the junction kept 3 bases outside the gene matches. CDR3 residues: CAWGDSLNTEAFF. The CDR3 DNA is TGTGCCTGGGGGGACAGTCTGAACACTGAAGCTTTCTTT.

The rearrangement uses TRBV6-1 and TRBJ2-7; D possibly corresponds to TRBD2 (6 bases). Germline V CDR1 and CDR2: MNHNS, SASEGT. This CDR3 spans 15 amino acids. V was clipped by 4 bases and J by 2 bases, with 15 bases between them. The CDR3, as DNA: TGTGCCAGCAGTGCTCGGGAGAAGGCCCCCTACGAGCAGTACTTC. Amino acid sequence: CASSAREKAPYEQYF.

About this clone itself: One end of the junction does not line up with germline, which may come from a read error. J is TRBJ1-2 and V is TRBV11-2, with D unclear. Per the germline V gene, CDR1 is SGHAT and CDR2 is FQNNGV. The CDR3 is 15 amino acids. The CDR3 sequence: CASSYVREVNSGYTF. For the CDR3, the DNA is TGTGCCAGCAGCTATGTCCGGGAGGTTAACTCTGGCTACACCTTC.

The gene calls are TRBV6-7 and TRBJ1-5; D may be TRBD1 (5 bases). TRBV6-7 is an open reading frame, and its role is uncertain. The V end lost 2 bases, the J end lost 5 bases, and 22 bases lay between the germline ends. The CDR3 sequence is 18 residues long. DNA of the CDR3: TGTGCCAGCAGTTACACCCCGTCGCGGGGGGAGGAAGATCAGCCCCAGCATTTT. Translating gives CASSYTPSRGEEDQPQHF.

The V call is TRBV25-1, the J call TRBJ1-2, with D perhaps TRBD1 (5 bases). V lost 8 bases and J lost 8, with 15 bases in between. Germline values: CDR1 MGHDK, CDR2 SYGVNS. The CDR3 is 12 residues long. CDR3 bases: TGTGCCAGCCGGTTCGGAGACAGCGGCTACACCTTC. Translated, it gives CASRFGDSGYTF.

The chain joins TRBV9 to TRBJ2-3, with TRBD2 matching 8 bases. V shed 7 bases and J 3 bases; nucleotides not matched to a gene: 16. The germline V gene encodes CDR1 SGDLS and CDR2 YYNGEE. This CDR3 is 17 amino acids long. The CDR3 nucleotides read TGTGCCAGCGCCAGGGGAGGGACTAGACGAGCGACAGATACGCAGTATTTT. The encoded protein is CASARGGTRRATDTQYF.

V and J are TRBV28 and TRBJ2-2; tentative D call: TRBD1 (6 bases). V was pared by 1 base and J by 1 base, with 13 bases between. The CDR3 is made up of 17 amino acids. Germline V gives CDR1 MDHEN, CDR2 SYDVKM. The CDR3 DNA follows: TGTGCCAGCAGTTTATCAAACAGGGTTGGGAACACCGGGGAGCTGTTTTTT. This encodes CASSLSNRVGNTGELFF.

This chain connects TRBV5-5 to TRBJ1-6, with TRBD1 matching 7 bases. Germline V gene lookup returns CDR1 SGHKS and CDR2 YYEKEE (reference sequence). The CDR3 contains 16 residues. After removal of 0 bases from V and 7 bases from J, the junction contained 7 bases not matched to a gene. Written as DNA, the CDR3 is TGTGCCAGCAGCTTGGCGGCAGGGGGAAACAATTCACCCCTCCACTTT. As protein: CASSLAAGGNNSPLHF.

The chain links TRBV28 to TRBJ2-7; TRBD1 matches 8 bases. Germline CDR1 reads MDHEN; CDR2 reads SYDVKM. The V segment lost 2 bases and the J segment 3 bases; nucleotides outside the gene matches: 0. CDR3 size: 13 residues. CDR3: CASSLGQGYEQYF. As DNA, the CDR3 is TGTGCCAGCAGTTTAGGACAGGGCTACGAGCAGTACTTC.

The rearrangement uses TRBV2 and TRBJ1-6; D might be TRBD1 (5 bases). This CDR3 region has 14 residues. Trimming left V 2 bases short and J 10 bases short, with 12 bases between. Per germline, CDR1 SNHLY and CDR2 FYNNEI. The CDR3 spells CASSEQGAGSPLHF. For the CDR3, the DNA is TGTGCCAGCAGTGAACAGGGCGCGGGATCACCCCTCCACTTT.

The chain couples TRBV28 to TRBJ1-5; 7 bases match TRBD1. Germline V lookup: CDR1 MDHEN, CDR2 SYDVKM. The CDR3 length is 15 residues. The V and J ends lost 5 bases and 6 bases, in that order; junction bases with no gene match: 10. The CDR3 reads CASSLPIGTAQPQHF. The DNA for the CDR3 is TGTGCCAGCAGTCTACCTATCGGGACAGCTCAGCCCCAGCATTTT.

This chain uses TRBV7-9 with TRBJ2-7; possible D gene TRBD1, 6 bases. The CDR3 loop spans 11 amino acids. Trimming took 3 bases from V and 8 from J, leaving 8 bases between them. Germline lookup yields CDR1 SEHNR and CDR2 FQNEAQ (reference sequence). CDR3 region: CASSFGTQQYF. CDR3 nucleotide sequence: TGTGCCAGCAGCTTTGGGACACAGCAGTACTTC.

DNA of the CDR3: TGTGCCAGTAGTGGCCTCTCCTACGAGCAGTACTTC. This encodes CASSGLSYEQYF. The chain is built from TRBV19 and TRBJ2-7, with D hard to call. Between the trimmed V and J ends, which lost 5 bases and 0 bases, there was a span of 5 bases. The length of the CDR3 is 12 residues. Germline V gives CDR1 LNHDA, CDR2 SQIVND (reference sequence).

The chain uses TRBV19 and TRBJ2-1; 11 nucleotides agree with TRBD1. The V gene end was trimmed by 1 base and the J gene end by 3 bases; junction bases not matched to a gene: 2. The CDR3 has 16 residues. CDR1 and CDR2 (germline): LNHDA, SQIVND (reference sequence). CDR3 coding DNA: TGTGCCAGTAGTATAGGGACAGGGGGCCGCTACAATGAGCAGTTCTTC. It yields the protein CASSIGTGGRYNEQFF.

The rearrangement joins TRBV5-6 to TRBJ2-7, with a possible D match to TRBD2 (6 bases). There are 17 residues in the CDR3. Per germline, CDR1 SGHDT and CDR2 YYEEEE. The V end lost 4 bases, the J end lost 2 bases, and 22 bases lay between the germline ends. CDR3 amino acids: CASSRRSVRGRAYEQYF. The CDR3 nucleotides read TGTGCCAGCAGCCGGCGGAGTGTGCGGGGCCGCGCCTACGAGCAGTACTTC.